The 21 T cell receptor beta chains below come from one sample, sequenced in a study of cytomegalovirus exposure and HLA in healthy donors. This PCR relied on a set of 60 Vbeta primers and 13 Jbeta primers. The assay was immunoSEQ multiplex PCR, and TCRdb's table has in-frame clones only and misses some. The sample includes over 90,000 clones, over 60% of them seen just once. The sample taken for sequencing was PBMCs. These receptors all come from a male donor in good health and CMV-seropositive.

V gene TRBV14 combines with J gene TRBJ2-5; 11 nucleotides line up with TRBD2. This CDR3 has 15 amino acids. CDR1 SGHDN and CDR2 FVKESK come from the germline V gene. V shed 2 bases, J shed 5 bases, and the junction held 4 bases outside the gene matches. CDR3: CASSQLAGGWETQYF. The CDR3, as DNA: TGTGCCAGCAGCCAACTAGCGGGAGGCTGGGAGACCCAGTACTTC.

This chain links TRBV6-5 with TRBJ2-7; possibly TRBD1 for D (6 bases). Germline V gene sequence: CDR1 MNHEY, CDR2 SVGAGI. Trimming cost V 0 bases and J 3 bases, with 12 bases left between them. The CDR3 is 15 residues long. Here the CDR3 reads CASSYSPGQNYEQYF. The CDR3 bases are TGTGCCAGCAGTTACTCGCCTGGACAGAACTACGAGCAGTACTTC.

This chain links TRBV27 with TRBJ1-6; D uncertain. V lost 5 bases to trimming and J lost 14 bases, with 19 bases between them. The CDR3 loop spans 14 amino acids. The germline V gene has CDR1 MNHEY and CDR2 SMNVEV (reference sequence). The CDR3 protein is CASSLRGQLRALHF. For the CDR3, the DNA is TGTGCCAGCAGTCTCAGAGGGCAGCTTAGAGCCCTCCACTTT.

The J gene is TRBJ2-3, the V gene TRBV19; D is uncertain. The germline V and J ends were trimmed by 9 bases and 1 base, with 11 bases remaining between them. The CDR3 has 13 amino acids. Germline V gene lookup returns CDR1 LNHDA and CDR2 SQIVND (reference sequence). The CDR3 is CASRVSGTDTQYF. The CDR3 region has the DNA TGTGCCAGCCGGGTATCGGGCACAGATACGCAGTATTTT.

The V call is TRBV11-3, the J call TRBJ2-3, with TRBD2 matching 9 bases. The CDR3 loop spans 15 amino acids. V was pared by 5 bases and J by 3 bases, with 6 bases of the junction left unmatched. CDR1 and CDR2 (germline): SGHNT, YENEEA. The CDR3 DNA reads TGTGCCAGCAGCCCCGTGGCGGGAGGGACAGATACGCAGTATTTT. This encodes CASSPVAGGTDTQYF.

The genes are TRBV4-1 and TRBJ2-3, with D unclear. Trimming removed 0 bases from V and 1 base from J, with 5 bases in between. Germline V gene data show CDR1 as MGHRA and CDR2 as YSYEKL. The CDR3 runs to 14 residues. The CDR3 loop is CASSQDPGTDTQYF. The CDR3 DNA sequence: TGCGCCAGCAGCCAAGACCCTGGCACAGATACGCAGTATTTT.

V is TRBV25-1 and J is TRBJ2-7; 9 bases fit TRBD2. This CDR3 has 16 amino acids. The V gene end was trimmed by 4 bases and the J gene end by 5 bases; junction bases not matched to a gene: 12. The V gene's germline CDR1 is MGHDK and CDR2 SYGVNS. In DNA, the CDR3 is TGTGCCAGCAGTGCCCGGACGACTAGCGGATTCGACGAGCAGTACTTC. Its translation is CASSARTTSGFDEQYF.

The V gene is TRBV6-6, the J gene TRBJ1-3; possibly TRBD1 for D (6 bases). The CDR3 extends over 15 amino acids. Per germline, CDR1 MNHNY and CDR2 SVGAGI (reference sequence). Between the trimmed V and J ends, which lost 0 bases and 4 bases, there was a span of 10 bases. The CDR3 sequence: CASSYSGDIGNTIYF. Here the CDR3 DNA reads TGTGCCAGCAGTTACTCTGGGGACATAGGAAACACCATATATTTT.

The gene calls are TRBV5-1 and TRBJ2-1; D gene ambiguous. The CDR3 contains 16 residues. Trimming shortened V by 0 bases and J by 0 bases, and 10 bases separated the two germline ends. The V gene's germline CDR1 is SGHRS and CDR2 YFSETQ. CDR3 in DNA: TGCGCCAGCAGCTTGGGACTCCCGAGCTCCTACAATGAGCAGTTCTTC. Its protein is CASSLGLPSSYNEQFF.

The genes are TRBV4-2 and TRBJ2-7, with D perhaps matching TRBD1 (6 bases). Germline CDR1 is LGHNA and CDR2 is YNFKEQ. The CDR3 loop spans 16 amino acids. V lost 1 base to trimming and J lost 2 bases, with 15 bases between them. The CDR3 region has the DNA TGTGCCAGCAGCCAAGGGCAGGGGAAACAGACCTACGAGCAGTACTTC. Its translation: CASSQGQGKQTYEQYF.

V gene TRBV4-2 combines with J gene TRBJ1-4; no firm D call. Germline V lookup: CDR1 LGHNA, CDR2 YNFKEQ. The CDR3 totals 16 residues. Deletions cut 4 bases from V and 1 base from J, with 13 bases between. CDR3: CASSPYVAGTNEKLFF. In DNA, the CDR3 is TGTGCCAGCAGCCCGTACGTAGCGGGAACTAATGAAAAACTGTTTTTT.

This chain links TRBV7-8 with TRBJ2-5, with a tentative D call TRBD1 (6 bases). The CDR3 length is 15 residues. V was clipped by 5 bases and J by 0 bases, with 13 bases between them. The germline gives CDR1 SGHVS, CDR2 FQNEAQ. CDR3 sequence reads: CASSLHRDDQETQYF. DNA for the CDR3: TGTGCCAGCAGCCTACACAGGGACGACCAAGAGACCCAGTACTTC.

The chain has TRBV7-8 and TRBJ2-1, with TRBD1 as a possible D gene (5 bases). The CDR3 length is 17 residues. CDR1 and CDR2 from the germline V gene are SGHVS and FQNEAQ. V was pared by 0 bases and J by 5 bases, with 17 bases between. In nucleotides, the CDR3 is TGTGCCAGCAGCTTAGCGGTCCGGGCAGGGTACCACAATGAGCAGTTCTTC. Its protein product is CASSLAVRAGYHNEQFF.

V gene TRBV2 combines with J gene TRBJ1-5, with 7 bases identical to TRBD1. The junction had 5 bases not matched to a gene; V was cut back by 6 bases and J by 0 bases. CDR3 length equals 15 residues. CDR1 SNHLY and CDR2 FYNNEI come from the germline V gene. The CDR3 here is CASSGTVNSNQPQHF. For the CDR3, the DNA is TGTGCCAGCAGCGGGACAGTAAATAGCAATCAGCCCCAGCATTTT.

The chain joins TRBV28 to TRBJ1-5, with 8 bases aligning to TRBD1. The V and J ends lost 4 bases and 4 bases, in that order; junction bases with no gene match: 6. The CDR3 has 15 amino acids. CDR1 and CDR2 from the germline V gene are MDHEN and SYDVKM. The CDR3 spells CASSSRGRGNQPQHF. CDR3 nucleotide sequence: TGTGCCAGCAGTTCCAGGGGGCGGGGGAATCAGCCCCAGCATTTT.

The gene calls are TRBV23-1 and TRBJ1-5; D remains ambiguous. TRBV23-1 is an ORF, and what it does is uncertain. CDR3 size: 15 residues. Trimming took off 3 bases at V and 4 bases at J, with 13 bases between the two ends. Written as DNA, the CDR3 is TGCGCCAGCAGTCATGATACGGTAGTTAATCAGCCCCAGCATTTT. Protein sequence: CASSHDTVVNQPQHF.

This chain joins TRBV29-1 and TRBJ1-1; D might be TRBD1 (5 bases). The CDR3 length is 13 residues. V shed 1 base and J shed 2 bases, with 8 bases lying between them. Germline V gene lookup returns CDR1 SQVTM and CDR2 ANQGSEA. In DNA form, the CDR3 reads TGCAGCGTTGAAGGACAGATAAACACTGAAGCTTTCTTT. This translates into CSVEGQINTEAFF.

The rearrangement uses TRBV27 and TRBJ1-2; D not resolved. The CDR3 runs to 13 residues. Trimming stripped 3 bases from V and 6 bases from J, with 11 bases between. Germline lookup yields CDR1 MNHEY and CDR2 SMNVEV (reference sequence). The CDR3 DNA is TGTGCCAGCAGTTTCTCAGGAAGCCATGGCTACACCTTC. This codes for CASSFSGSHGYTF.

V usage is TRBV2 and J usage is TRBJ2-1; 11 bases agree with TRBD2. The CDR3 is made up of 14 amino acids. V lost 7 bases, J lost 10 bases, and 9 bases stayed unmatched. The V gene's germline CDR1 is SNHLY and CDR2 FYNNEI. For the CDR3, the DNA is TGTGCCAGCACCCTCGGACTAGCGGGTGAAGAGCAGTTCTTC. Its protein product is CASTLGLAGEEQFF. The full variable domain, rest sourced from reference TRBV2 and TRBJ2-1, is EPEVTQTPSHQVTQMGQEVILRCVPISNHLYFYWYRQILGQKVEFLVSFYNNEISEKSEIFDDQFSVERPDGSNFTLKIRSTKLEDSAMYFCASTLGLAGEEQFFGPGTRLTVL.

V usage is TRBV5-4 and J usage is TRBJ2-1, with 8 positions matching TRBD2. V lost 4 bases to trimming and J lost 6 bases; unmatched junction nucleotides: 9. Per the germline V gene, CDR1 is SGHNT and CDR2 is YYREEE (reference sequence). The CDR3 has 15 amino acids. CDR3 nucleotides: TGTGCCAGCAGCCCCGGGACTAGGATGGGCAATGAGCAGTTCTTC. Translated: CASSPGTRMGNEQFF.

This chain links TRBV6-1 with TRBJ1-3; D gene unclear. CDR1 is MNHNS and CDR2 is SASEGT in the germline V gene. The CDR3 runs 15 residues. V lost 4 bases and J 2 bases, leaving 12 bases between the germline ends. The CDR3 DNA sequence: TGTGCCAGCAGTGCGAGAGACATAGCTGGAAACACCATATATTTT. This sequence encodes CASSARDIAGNTIYF.